This T cell receptor (beta chain) was retrieved from a study of T cells in Graves' hyperthyroidism and ophthalmopathy. The CDR3 spans 17 residues. V was cut by 3 bases and J by 0 bases, with 16 bases left in between. Stability of Graves' hyperthyroidism was defined as absent ophthalmopathy progression within 18 months. Amplification of TCR beta CDR3 regions was performed using RNA transcripts as template. With the HTBI primer set, the TCR CDR3 went through a first round of RT-PCR. TCRdb redid the calling of the multiplex PCR reads with MiXCR, one entry per CDR3 protein. The top ten clones hold 50% of a sample with roughly 300,000 distinct CDR3 sequences, about 21% of them seen once.

This chain connects TRBV12-3 or TRBV12-4 to TRBJ2-3; possibly TRBD2 for D (6 bases). Sequenced input: blood. This clonotype was sampled from a woman aged 50 to 60 with Graves' hyperthyroidism. This chain's CDR3 is CASSLRSGVLSTDTQYF. As DNA, the CDR3 is TGTGCCAGCAGTTTGCGATCGGGGGTTCTGAGCACAGATACGCAGTATTTT.